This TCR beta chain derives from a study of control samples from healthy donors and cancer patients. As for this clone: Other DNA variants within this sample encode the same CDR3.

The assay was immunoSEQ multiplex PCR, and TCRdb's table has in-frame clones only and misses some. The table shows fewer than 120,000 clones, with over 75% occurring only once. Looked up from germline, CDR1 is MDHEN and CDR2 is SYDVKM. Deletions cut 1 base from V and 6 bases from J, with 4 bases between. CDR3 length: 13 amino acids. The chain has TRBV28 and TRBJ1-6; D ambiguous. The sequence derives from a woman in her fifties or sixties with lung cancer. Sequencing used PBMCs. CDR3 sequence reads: CASSLSGNSPLHF. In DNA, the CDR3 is TGTGCCAGCAGTTTATCCGGTAATTCACCCCTCCACTTT.